This T cell receptor beta chain was sequenced during a study of metastatic and nonmetastatic thyroid tumors. At the level of the study: Repertoires from blood and tumor or nodule tissue of malignant and benign thyroid patients were compared.

This clone was counted between two and nine times. No treatment had been given to any patient before thyroid surgery. The CDR3 totals 16 residues. Trimming removed 4 bases from V and 7 bases from J, with 18 bases in between. The germline V gene has CDR1 SGHNT and CDR2 YYREEE (reference sequence). Using MiXCR, TCRdb re-called clones from the PCR reads. The table lists 72,000 or so clones, about 17% of them singletons. The sample comprised blood. This sequence was found in a female donor with papillary thyroid cancer or a benign thyroid nodule (not recorded which). Some clones in this sample may be carry-over from other donors' samples. The chain recombines TRBV5-4 with TRBJ1-6; weak D call: TRBD1 (5 bases). The CDR3 loop reads CASSTLTVGENSPLHF. CDR3 bases: TGTGCCAGCAGCACCCTCACAGTGGGGGAGAATTCACCCCTCCACTTT.